This TCR beta chain was identified during a study of immune cell composition in non-small cell lung cancer. On this clone itself: Its antigen is currently unknown.

With 4 bases removed from V and 6 bases from J, the gap between germline ends came to 13 bases. The CDR3 is made up of 13 amino acids. Germline CDR1 is SGHNT and CDR2 is YYREEE (reference sequence). Data came from immunoSEQ multiplex PCR; TCRdb stores just in-frame clones and leaves some out. The data contain several thousand clones, approximately 76% of them singletons. Regarding the study as a whole: Lung adenocarcinomas had lower top 10 clone scores and clonality than squamous tumours.

The chain links TRBV5-4 to TRBJ1-2; possible D gene TRBD1, 6 bases. The clonotype was recovered from a human donor with non-small cell lung cancer. The sequencing sample was made of lung tumor tissue. The CDR3 region has the DNA TGTGCCAGCAGCCAGACAGGTACGGATGGCTACACCTTC. It yields the protein CASSQTGTDGYTF.